This entry concerns a single TCR beta chain. Its antigen remains unidentified. The data were obtained in a study of human T cells and chemical hapten exposure. For the study at large: There were weekly diphenylcyclopropenone doses to the scalp for patients throughout the roughly 25-week study. Whole-study findings and limits: Expanded TCRs formed significantly more large CDR3 similarity clusters than controls.

TCRdb redid the calling of the RACE reads with MiXCR, one entry per CDR3 protein. The sample lists 150,000 to 200,000 distinct CDR3 sequences, around 30% occurring once. Time point reported: pre-sensitization, week 0. Treatment: therapeutic diphenylcyclopropenone sensitization with weekly scalp DPC. Germline lookup yields CDR1 SQVTM and CDR2 ANQGSEA. Trimming shortened V by 2 bases and J by 5 bases, and 9 bases separated the two germline ends. The CDR3 is 12 amino acids. The sequence was obtained from a woman under 40 with alopecia areata. Some clones in this sample may be carry-over from other donors' samples. The rearrangement uses TRBV29-1 and TRBJ1-2; D is ambiguous. The material was whole blood, obtained in connection with sensitization to the hapten diphenylcyclopropenone (DPC). The CDR3 DNA reads TGCAGCGTTGAAAGGCAGGATTATGGCTACACCTTC. Protein sequence: CSVERQDYGYTF. The whole variable domain, remainder taken from reference TRBV29-1 and TRBJ1-2, is SAVISQKPSRDICQRGTSLTIQCQVDSQVTMMFWYRQQPGQSLTLIATANQGSEATYESGFVIDKFPISRPNLTFSTLTVSNMSPEDSSIYLCSVERQDYGYTFGSGTRLTVV.